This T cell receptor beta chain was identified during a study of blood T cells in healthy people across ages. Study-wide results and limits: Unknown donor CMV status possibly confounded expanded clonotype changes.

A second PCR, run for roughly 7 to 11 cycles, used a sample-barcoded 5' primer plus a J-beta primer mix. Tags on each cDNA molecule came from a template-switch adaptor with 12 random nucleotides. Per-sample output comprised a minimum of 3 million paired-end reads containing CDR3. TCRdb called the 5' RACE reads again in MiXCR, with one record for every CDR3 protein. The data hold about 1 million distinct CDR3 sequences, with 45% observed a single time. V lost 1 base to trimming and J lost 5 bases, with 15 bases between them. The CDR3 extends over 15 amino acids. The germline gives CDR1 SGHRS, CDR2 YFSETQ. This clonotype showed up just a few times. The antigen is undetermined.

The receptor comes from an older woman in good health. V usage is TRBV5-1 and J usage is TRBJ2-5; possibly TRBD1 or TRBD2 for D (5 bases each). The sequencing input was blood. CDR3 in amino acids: CASSLRDGAAETQYF. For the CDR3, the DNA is TGCGCCAGCAGCTTGAGGGACGGGGCGGCGGAGACCCAGTACTTC.